This T cell receptor beta chain comes out of a study of T cells after yellow fever vaccination. In its sample, this clonotype was seen a few times. The antigen is not known. V shed 4 bases, J shed 7 bases, and the junction held 13 bases outside the gene matches. Germline V CDR1 and CDR2: SGHRS, YFSETQ. The CDR3 spans 15 residues. TCRdb independently ran MiXCR on the 5' RACE reads; one entry per CDR3 protein. The table records around 310,000 distinct CDR3 sequences, roughly 3.5% of them present only once. General study findings and limits: Peaking faster, on day 5 versus 15, the secondary response was nonetheless weaker.

The chain uses TRBV5-1 and TRBJ1-1, with 7 bases aligning to TRBD1. The sequence was collected from a man younger than 30 who received the YFV17D yellow fever vaccine. The source material was PBMCs, sampled on the day of the yellow fever booster vaccination. CDR3 DNA: TGCGCCAGCAGCCAAACAGGGGAAAGCTCTGGTGAAGCTTTCTTT. Amino acids: CASSQTGESSGEAFF.